This T cell receptor (beta chain) was captured in a study of T cell responses to AZD1222 COVID-19 vaccine. Some clones are missing from TCRdb's copy, which holds only in-frame ones; the method was immunoSEQ multiplex PCR. The sample carries fewer than 200,000 clones, 70% to 90% recorded once. This CDR3 spans 12 amino acids. The germline gives CDR1 MDHEN, CDR2 SYDVKM. Trimming removed 1 base from V and 2 bases from J, with 2 bases in between. Regarding the study as a whole: Among the donors, most were white British and more were female, and clonal diversity was possibly underestimated.

Points on this clone: Antigen specificity is unknown.

This clonotype was obtained from an adult in good health. The material sequenced was peripheral blood, taken on day 0 of AZD1222 vaccination. J is TRBJ1-2 and V is TRBV28; D gene uncertain. CDR3 DNA sequence: TGTGCCAGCAGTTTATCCAACTATGGCTACACCTTC. This gives the protein CASSLSNYGYTF.